This TCR beta chain appears in the sequencing data of a study of cytomegalovirus exposure and HLA in healthy donors (dated by TCRdb to about 2017). Background on the whole study: An earlier analysis of several hundred of the donors reported roughly 300 Gb of sequence data and 117 million unique TCR beta sequences from 190 million or so T cells. All discovery cohort repertoires had been generated on a single sequencing platform. The T cell repertoires of 700 or so subjects were profiled by immunosequencing and related to cytomegalovirus serostatus. In addition to the first cohort of 666 subjects, a separate validation cohort of over 90 different subjects was used. Donor age, sex, ethnicity and CMV serostatus were compiled together with the repertoire data. Roughly five DR-DQ haplotypes were handled as single units for association and clustering, since linkage in the cohort was strong. To decide whether each TCR beta V gene segment behaved as functional or pseudogenic, an earlier analysis of fewer than 750 of the donors relied on high-throughput TCR beta sequencing. Both class I and class II loci were covered by HLA typing, at four-digit resolution. The later analysis used no new phenotypic data to find candidate immune exposures, relying instead on TCR beta sequences and their occurrence across donors. The study aimed to test whether signatures of past pathogen exposure could be identified by cataloging public T cell receptors. Across approximately 420 genotyped donors of the cohort, an average of about 200,000 unique TCR beta nucleotide sequences per donor were sequenced, and 15% to 20% of those sequences were non-productive. Of the roughly 400 genotyped donors, 65% to 90% fell in the genetic ancestry cluster associated with self-reported Caucasian donors. To predict cytomegalovirus infection status, the study combined high-throughput TCR immunosequencing, statistical association of individual TCRs with disease status, and machine learning. The number of donors typed differed by locus, with roughly 620-640 for A, B, C, DRB1 and DQB1, roughly 520 for DQA1, over 600 for DPA1, and some 470 for DPB1. To study patterns of TCR occurrence, a later analysis re-analyzed previously published TCR beta repertoires from more than 550 donors and added high-resolution HLA genotyping. In a later genetic analysis, genome-wide SNP genotypes for about 55% of the roughly 700 donors were used, and that subset was treated as a discovery cohort. About 300 gigabases of sequencing data and tens of millions of unique TCR sequences were included in an early release covering around 600 HLA-typed donors. The paper as a whole reports these results and caveats: It was suggested by the authors that the approach could potentially be generalized to other disease states and immunological phenotypes. A further reported finding was that TCR beta sequences accurately predicted the HLA-A and HLA-B alleles for most subjects in the first cohort. Roughly uniform sequencing depth across donors was assumed in presence/absence analyses, although this assumption may not hold. A later analysis reported that several top co-occurrence clusters appeared linked to parvovirus B19, influenza, CMV and Epstein-Barr virus. In the study, around 150 TCR beta chains were listed as associated with cytomegalovirus. CMV serostatus was the only immune exposure information available for the cohort. Because HLA typing was missing for some donors at each locus, association tests included only the typed subset. The sequencing pipeline was judged likely to have produced a cluster of highly shared sequence variants as a technical artifact. A later analysis found that TCR association rates varied across HLA loci, with DRB1 alleles showing the most associated TCRs and HLA-C alleles the fewest. A later genetic analysis reported fewer N-insertions in productive TCRs among donors in an Asian-associated ancestry cluster than the roughly 640-donor mean. The cohort was sequenced for TCR beta chains only, and without alpha or paired-chain data the features that could be detected were limited. Because counts were too low, under 20 rarely observed V segments, including chromosome 9 orphons, were left out of the earlier analysis of 587 of the donors. When HLA alleles, especially DR and DQ, strongly co-occurred, attributing TCR associations to individual alleles was difficult. According to a later analysis, most CMV-associated TCR beta chains appeared to be HLA-restricted, and the HLA associations seemed to be driven largely by CMV exposure. Compared with equally common non-associated chains, HLA-associated TCR beta chains in a later analysis were more clonally expanded and had lower generation probabilities. V-gene and J-gene trimming of TCR beta chains was associated with a missense DCLRE1C variant in a later genetic analysis, and the association was replicated in an independent cohort. An earlier analysis of approximately 540 of the donors showed that most TCR beta V segments appeared in productive rearrangements either about 87% or about 30% of the time, which broadly matched IMGT annotations. Some IMGT-functional V segments, including TRBV6-2 and TRBV6-3, could not be told apart with the 87-base-pair reads, so those segments were excluded. Specific HLA alleles were associated with more than 15,000 TCR beta sequences at a false discovery rate of 0.05 in a later analysis. Linkage disequilibrium might explain the correlated functional status among segregating V segments, but an unknown experimental factor could not be excluded. A few of the identified cytomegalovirus-associated TCR beta chains were confirmed in vitro to be specific for cytomegalovirus antigens. The classifier was reported to diagnose cytomegalovirus status with high specificity and sensitivity in both the original and validation cohorts. While some public TCRs were present in many individuals, most TCR sequences turned up only very rarely across donors.

The cohort was made up of 650 to 700 healthy bone marrow donors. All cohort members were sampled while nominally healthy, although unrecorded immune exposures were likely present. The donor tested CMV seronegative and was one of the 352 seronegative cohort members. Each donor provided a peripheral blood sample, and peripheral blood mononuclear cells were used for TCR beta sequencing. Genomic DNA extraction from the blood cell samples was performed with the Qiagen DNeasy Blood Extraction Kit. This clone appeared once. What antigen it recognizes has not been identified. Base qualities are missing; no much larger clone stands one base away. Library preparation used the immunoSEQ multiplex PCR assay. The multiplex PCR relied on a mix of 60 forward primers for TCR Vbeta segments and 13 reverse primers for TCR Jbeta segments. A multiplex PCR assay on genomic DNA amplified the CDR3 region of rearranged TCR beta genes. Amplified TCR beta libraries were sequenced as 87-base-pair reads on the Illumina HiSeq System. As for the authors' bioinformatics: In a later analysis, tens of millions of unique TCR beta chains were counted across the approximately 640 repertoires, and roughly 11 million of these chains were shared by at least two donors. Raw reads were error-corrected and collapsed into unique sequences by a nearest-neighbor algorithm in which closely related sequences were merged to remove PCR and sequencing errors. CDR3 sequences were aligned to IMGT reference sequences to assign V, D and J gene segments. For a sequence to be retained, at least a six-nucleotide match to both a V gene segment and a J gene segment was required. Rearrangements were classified as productive when the CDR3 lacked stop codons and remained in frame with V and J, and all other rearrangements were classified as non-productive. CDR3 was defined according to IMGT convention as the region running from the second conserved V-encoded cysteine to the conserved J-encoded phenylalanine. Sequences without an unambiguous match to a single V gene segment were excluded from the earlier analysis of over 500 of the donors. In an earlier analysis of more than 500 of the donors, a V segment was called functional when productive rearrangements were above 56.7%, and segregating when the standard deviation between donors exceeded 5%. A statistical classification framework was developed to diagnose cytomegalovirus status using the catalog of TCR beta chain sequences. In a later analysis, TCR nucleotide sequences were compared against IMGT/GENE-DB human TR gene sequences so that V and J genes could be assigned. Using the TCRdist pipeline, a later analysis assigned CDR3 sequences along with most-parsimonious VDJ recombination scenarios. In a later analysis, each TCR beta chain was defined by its CDR3 amino acid sequence together with its V-gene family, and reads without a unique V-gene family were excluded. To address suspected cross-contamination and a sequencing artifact, a later analysis removed over 500 highly shared, low-generation-probability nucleotide sequences. A later analysis calculated a clonal expansion index for each public chain from normalized within-repertoire ranks of inferred template counts. A later analysis computed generation probabilities with a VDJ recombination model fitted to out-of-frame rearrangements, and checked the results against IGoR. Hypergeometric tests were used in a later analysis to score TCR-TCR, TCR-HLA and TCR-CMV co-occurrence, with a repertoire-size bias correction applied to the TCR pairs. A later analysis estimated false discovery rates by permuting HLA or CMV assignments 20 times. In a later analysis, co-occurring TCRs were grouped using DBSCAN, and TCRdist sequence similarity was added for clustering within HLA-allele-positive subsets. Repertoires with fewer than 30,000 or more than 120,000 public chains were left out of co-occurrence clustering, as were about 5 repertoires with anomalous nucleotide sharing. Held by TCRdb, this immuneACCESS table contains in-frame sequences only and omits some clones. Under half of the omission traces to an unresolved V gene where checked; the cause of the rest is unknown. V, J and clone size were drawn from that table, and D and trimming were deduced from the DNA. This sample is represented by roughly 150,000 clones; around 75% of them were singletons. The leading ten clones occupy around 4.2% of the sample.

V is cut by 5 bases and J by 0 bases, and the space between the germline ends is 11 bases. The CDR3 numbers 15 residues from cysteine through phenylalanine. Of all the DNA, just the CDR3 is kept, 45 bases in frame from base 1. Looking up the germline V gene yields CDR1 SGHAT and CDR2 FQNNGV. Sequences were obtained from PBMCs. The receptor was isolated from a man aged 55 to 69 in good health and CMV-seronegative. The sequence links TRBV11-2 to TRBJ2-4, with no reliable assignment of the D segment. The CDR3 here reads CASSPPVLAKNIQYF. The DNA sequence is given as TGTGCCAGCAGCCCCCCAGTCCTAGCCAAAAACATTCAGTACTTC. With the rest looked up from the reference TRBV11-2 and TRBJ2-4 genes rather than sequenced, the full variable domain is EAGVAQSPRYKIIEKRQSVAFWCNPISGHATLYWYQQILGQGPKLLIQFQNNGVVDDSQLPKDRFSAERLKGVDSTLKIQPAKLEDSAVYLCASSPPVLAKNIQYFGAGTRLSVL.